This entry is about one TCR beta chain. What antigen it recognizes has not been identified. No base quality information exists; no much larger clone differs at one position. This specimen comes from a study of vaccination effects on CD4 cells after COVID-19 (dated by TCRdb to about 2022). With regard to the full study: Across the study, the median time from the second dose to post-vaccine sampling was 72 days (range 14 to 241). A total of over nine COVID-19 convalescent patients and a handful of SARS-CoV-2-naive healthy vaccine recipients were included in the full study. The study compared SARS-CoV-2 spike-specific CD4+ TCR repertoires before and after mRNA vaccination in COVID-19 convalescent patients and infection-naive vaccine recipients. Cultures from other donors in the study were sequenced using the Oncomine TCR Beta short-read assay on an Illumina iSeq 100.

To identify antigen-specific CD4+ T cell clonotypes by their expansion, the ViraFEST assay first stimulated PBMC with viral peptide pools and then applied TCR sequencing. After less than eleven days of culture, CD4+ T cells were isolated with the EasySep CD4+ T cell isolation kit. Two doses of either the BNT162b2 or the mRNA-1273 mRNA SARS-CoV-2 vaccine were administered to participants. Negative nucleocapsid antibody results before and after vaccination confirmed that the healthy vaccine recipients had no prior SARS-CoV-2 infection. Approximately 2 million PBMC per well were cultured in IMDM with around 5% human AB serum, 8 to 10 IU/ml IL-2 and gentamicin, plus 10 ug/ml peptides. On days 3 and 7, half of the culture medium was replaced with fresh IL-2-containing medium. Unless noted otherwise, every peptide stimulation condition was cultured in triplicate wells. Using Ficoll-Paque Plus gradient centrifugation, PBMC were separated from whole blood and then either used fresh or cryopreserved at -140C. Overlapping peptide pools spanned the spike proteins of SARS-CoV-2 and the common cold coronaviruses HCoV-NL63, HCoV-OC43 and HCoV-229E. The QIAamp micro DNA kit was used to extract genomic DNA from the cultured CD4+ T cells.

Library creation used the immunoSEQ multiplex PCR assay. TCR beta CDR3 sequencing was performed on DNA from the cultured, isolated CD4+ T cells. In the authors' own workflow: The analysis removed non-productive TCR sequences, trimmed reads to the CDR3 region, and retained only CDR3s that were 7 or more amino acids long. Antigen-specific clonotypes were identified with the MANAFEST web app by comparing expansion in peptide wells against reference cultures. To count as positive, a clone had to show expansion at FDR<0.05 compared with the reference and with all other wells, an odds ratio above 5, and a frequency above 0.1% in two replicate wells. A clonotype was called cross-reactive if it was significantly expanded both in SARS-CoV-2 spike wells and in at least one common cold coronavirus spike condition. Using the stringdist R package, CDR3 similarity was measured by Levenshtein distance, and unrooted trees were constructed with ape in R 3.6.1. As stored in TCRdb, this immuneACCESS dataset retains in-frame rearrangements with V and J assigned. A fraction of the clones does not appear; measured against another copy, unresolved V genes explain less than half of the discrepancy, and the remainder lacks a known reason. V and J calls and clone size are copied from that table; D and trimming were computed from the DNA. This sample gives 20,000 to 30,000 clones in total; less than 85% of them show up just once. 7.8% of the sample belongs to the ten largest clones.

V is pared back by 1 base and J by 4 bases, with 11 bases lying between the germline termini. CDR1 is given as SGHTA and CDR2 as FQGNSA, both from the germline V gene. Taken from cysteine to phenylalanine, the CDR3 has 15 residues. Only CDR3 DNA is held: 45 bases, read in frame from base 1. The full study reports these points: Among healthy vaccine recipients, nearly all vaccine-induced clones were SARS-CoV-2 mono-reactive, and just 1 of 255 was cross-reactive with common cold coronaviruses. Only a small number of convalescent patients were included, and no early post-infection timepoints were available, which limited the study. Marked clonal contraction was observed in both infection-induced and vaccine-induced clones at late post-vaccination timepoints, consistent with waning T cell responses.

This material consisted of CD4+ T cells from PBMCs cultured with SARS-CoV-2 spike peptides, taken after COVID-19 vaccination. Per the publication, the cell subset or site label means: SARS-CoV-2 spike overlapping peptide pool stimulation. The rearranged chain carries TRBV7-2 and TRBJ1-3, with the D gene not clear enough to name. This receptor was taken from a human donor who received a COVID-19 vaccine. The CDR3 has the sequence CASSLGVNGGNTIYF. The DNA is TGTGCCAGCAGCTTAGGGGTCAACGGAGGAAACACCATATATTTT.